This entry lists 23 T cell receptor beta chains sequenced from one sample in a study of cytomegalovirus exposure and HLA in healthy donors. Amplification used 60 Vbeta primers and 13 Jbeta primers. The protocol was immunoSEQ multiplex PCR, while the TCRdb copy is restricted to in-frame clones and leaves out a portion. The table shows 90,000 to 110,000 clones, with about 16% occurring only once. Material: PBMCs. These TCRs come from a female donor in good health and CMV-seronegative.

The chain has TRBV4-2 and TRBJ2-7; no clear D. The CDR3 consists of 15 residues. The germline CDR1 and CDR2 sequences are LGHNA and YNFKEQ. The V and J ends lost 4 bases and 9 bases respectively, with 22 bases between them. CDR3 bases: TGTGCCAGCAGCCGAGAGACGGATGATCTACGAGGGCAGTACTTC. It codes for CASSRETDDLRGQYF.

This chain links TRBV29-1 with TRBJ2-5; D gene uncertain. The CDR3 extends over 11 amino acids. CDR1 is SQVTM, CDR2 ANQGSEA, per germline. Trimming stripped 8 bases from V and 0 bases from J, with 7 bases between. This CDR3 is CSPFHQETQYF. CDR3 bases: TGCAGCCCGTTCCACCAAGAGACCCAGTACTTC.

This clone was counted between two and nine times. Here the CDR3 reads CASSLSVQRSSYEQYF. The CDR3 DNA sequence: TGTGCCAGCAGCTTAAGCGTCCAGCGGAGCTCCTACGAGCAGTACTTC. The gene calls are TRBV7-3 and TRBJ2-7; TRBD2 is a possible D gene (5 bases). V lost 1 base to trimming and J lost 0 bases, with 13 bases between them. The CDR3 has 16 residues. The V gene's germline CDR1 is SGHTA and CDR2 FQGTGA.

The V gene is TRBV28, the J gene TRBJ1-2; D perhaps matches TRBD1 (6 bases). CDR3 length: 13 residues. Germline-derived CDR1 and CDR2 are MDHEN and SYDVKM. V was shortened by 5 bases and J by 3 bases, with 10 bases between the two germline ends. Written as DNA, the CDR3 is TGTGCCAGCAGTGGACAGCTGCACTATGGCTACACCTTC. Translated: CASSGQLHYGYTF.

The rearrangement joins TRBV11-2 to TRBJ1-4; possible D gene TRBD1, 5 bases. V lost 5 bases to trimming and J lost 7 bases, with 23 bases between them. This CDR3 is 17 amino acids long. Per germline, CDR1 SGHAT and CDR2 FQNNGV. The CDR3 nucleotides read TGTGCCAGCAGCCCCAGCGGGGGAGGAGGGGCTGGTGAAAAACTGTTTTTT. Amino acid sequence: CASSPSGGGGAGEKLFF.

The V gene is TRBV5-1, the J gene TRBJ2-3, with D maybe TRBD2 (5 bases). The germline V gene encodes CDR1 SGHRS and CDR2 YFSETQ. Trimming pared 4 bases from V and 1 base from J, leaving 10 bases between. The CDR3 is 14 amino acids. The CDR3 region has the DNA TGCGCCAGCAGCCCGGAGGCTGGCACAGATACGCAGTATTTT. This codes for CASSPEAGTDTQYF. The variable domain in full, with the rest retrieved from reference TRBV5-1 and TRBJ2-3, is KAGVTQTPRYLIKTRGQQVTLSCSPISGHRSVSWYQQTPGQGLQFLFEYFSETQRNKGNFPGRFSGRQFSNSRSEMNVSTLELGDSALYLCASSPEAGTDTQYFGPGTRLTVL.

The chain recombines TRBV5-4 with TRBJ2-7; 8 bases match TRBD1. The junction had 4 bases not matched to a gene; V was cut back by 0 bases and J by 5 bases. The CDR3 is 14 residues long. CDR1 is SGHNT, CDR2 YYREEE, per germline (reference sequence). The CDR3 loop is CASSLVDRANEQYF. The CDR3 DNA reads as TGTGCCAGCAGCTTGGTGGACAGGGCCAACGAGCAGTACTTC.

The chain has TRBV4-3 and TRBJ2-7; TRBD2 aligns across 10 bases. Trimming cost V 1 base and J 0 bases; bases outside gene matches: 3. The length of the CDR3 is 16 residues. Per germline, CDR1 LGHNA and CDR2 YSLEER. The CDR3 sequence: CASSQAASGSSYEQYF. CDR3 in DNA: TGCGCCAGCAGCCAAGCGGCTAGCGGGAGCTCCTACGAGCAGTACTTC.

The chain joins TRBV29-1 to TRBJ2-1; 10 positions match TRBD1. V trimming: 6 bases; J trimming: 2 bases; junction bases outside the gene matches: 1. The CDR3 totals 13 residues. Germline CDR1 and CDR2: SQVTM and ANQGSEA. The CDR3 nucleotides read TGCAGCGTAGACAGGGGGCCCTACAATGAGCAGTTCTTC. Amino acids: CSVDRGPYNEQFF.

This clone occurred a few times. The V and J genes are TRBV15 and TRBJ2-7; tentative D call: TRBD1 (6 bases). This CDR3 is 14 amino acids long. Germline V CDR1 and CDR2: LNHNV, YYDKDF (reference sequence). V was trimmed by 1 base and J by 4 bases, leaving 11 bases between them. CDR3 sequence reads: CATSRAPGVYEQYF. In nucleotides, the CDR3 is TGTGCCACCAGCAGAGCGCCAGGGGTTTACGAGCAGTACTTC.

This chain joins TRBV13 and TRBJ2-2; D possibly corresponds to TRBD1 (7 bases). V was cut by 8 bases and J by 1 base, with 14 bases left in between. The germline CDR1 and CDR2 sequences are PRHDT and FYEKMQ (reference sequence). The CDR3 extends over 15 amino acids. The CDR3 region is CASHWQGGNTGELFF. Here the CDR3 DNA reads TGTGCCAGCCACTGGCAGGGGGGGAACACCGGGGAGCTGTTTTTT.

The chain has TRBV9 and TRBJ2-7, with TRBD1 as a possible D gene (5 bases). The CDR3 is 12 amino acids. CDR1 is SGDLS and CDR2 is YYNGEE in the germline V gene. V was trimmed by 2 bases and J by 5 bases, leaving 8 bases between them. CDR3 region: CASSVRDDEQYF. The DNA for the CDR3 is TGTGCCAGCAGCGTCAGGGATGACGAGCAGTACTTC.

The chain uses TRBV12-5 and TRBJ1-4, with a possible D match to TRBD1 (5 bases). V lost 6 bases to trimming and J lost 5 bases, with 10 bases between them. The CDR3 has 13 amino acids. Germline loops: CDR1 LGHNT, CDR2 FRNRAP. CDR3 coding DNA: TGTGCTAGTGGCCCTGACAGCAATGAAAAACTGTTTTTT. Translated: CASGPDSNEKLFF. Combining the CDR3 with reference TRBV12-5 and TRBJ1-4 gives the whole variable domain DARVTQTPRHKVTEMGQEVTMRCQPILGHNTVFWYRQTMMQGLELLAYFRNRAPLDDSGMPKDRFSAEMPDATLATLKIQPSEPRDSAVYFCASGPDSNEKLFFGSGTQLSVL.

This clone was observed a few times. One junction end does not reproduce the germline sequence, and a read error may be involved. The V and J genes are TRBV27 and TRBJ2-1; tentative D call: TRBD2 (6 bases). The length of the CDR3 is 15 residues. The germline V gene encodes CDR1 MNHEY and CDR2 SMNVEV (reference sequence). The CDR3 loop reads CAGSQNRGRGNEQFF. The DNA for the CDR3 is TGTGCCGGCAGTCAGAATCGGGGGAGAGGGAATGAGCAGTTCTTC.

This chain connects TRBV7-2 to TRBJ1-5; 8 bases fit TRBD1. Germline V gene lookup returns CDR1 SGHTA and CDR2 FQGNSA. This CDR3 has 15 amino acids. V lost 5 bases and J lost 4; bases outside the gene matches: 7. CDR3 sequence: CASSASTGGNQPQHF. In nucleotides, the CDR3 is TGTGCCAGCAGCGCCTCAACAGGGGGGAATCAGCCCCAGCATTTT.

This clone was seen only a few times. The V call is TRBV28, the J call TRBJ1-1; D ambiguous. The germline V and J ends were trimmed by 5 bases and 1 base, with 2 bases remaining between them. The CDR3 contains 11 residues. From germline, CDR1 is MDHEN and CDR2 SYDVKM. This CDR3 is CASSQNTEAFF. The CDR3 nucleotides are TGTGCCAGCAGTCAGAACACTGAAGCTTTCTTT.

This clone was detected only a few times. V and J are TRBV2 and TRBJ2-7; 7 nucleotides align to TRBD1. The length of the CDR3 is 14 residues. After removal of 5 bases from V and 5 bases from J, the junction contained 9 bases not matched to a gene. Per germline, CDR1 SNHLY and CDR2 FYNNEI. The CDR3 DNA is TGTGCCAGCAGTCTACCCGGACAGGCTCACGAGCAGTACTTC. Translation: CASSLPGQAHEQYF.

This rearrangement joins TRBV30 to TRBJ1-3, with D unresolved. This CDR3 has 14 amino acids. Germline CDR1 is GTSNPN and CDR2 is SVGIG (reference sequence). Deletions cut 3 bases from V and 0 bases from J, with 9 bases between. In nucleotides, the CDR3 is TGTGCCTGGAGGCCCCAGATCTCTGGAAACACCATATATTTT. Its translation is CAWRPQISGNTIYF.

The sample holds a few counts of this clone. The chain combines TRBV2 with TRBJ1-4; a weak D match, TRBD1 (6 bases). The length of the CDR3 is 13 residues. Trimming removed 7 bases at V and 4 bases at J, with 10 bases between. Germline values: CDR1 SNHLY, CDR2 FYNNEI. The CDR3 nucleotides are TGTGCCAGCACGACAGGCCGTAATGAAAAACTGTTTTTT. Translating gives CASTTGRNEKLFF.

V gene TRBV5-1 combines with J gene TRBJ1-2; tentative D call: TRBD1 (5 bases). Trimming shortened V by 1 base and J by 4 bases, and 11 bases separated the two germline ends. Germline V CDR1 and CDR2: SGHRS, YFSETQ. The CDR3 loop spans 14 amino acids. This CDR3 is CASSLSSQGYGYTF. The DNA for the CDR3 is TGCGCCAGCAGCTTGAGTAGTCAGGGCTATGGCTACACCTTC.

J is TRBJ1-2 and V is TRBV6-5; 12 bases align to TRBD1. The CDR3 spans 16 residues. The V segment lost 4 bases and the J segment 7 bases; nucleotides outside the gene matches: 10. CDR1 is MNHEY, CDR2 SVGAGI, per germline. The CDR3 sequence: CASSSRPGQGALGYTF. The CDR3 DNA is TGTGCCAGCAGTTCCCGGCCGGGACAGGGGGCGCTTGGCTACACCTTC.

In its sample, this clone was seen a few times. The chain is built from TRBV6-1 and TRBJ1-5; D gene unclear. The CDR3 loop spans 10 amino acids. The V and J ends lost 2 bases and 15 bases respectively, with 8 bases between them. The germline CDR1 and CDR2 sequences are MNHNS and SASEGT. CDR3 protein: CASSELVPHF. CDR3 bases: TGTGCCAGCAGTGAACTAGTACCGCATTTT.

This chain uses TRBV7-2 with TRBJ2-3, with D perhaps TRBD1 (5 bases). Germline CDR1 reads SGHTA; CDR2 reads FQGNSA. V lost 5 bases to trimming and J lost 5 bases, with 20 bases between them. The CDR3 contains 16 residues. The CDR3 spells CASSVRVRGTRDTQYF. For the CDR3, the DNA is TGTGCCAGCAGCGTACGAGTAAGGGGTACACGAGATACGCAGTATTTT.